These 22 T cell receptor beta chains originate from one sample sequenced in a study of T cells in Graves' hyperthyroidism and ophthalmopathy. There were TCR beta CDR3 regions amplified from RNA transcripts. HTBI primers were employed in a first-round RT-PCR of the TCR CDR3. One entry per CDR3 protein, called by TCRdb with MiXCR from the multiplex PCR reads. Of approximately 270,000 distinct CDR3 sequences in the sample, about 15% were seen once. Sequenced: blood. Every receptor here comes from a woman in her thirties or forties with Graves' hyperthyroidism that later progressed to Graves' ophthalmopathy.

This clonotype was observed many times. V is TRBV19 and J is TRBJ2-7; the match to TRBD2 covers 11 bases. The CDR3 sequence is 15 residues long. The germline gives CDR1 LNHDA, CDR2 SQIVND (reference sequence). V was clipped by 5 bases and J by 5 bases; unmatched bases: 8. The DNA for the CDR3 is TGTGCCAGTAGTCCAGTACTAGCGGGAGCGGACGAGCAGTACTTC. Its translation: CASSPVLAGADEQYF.

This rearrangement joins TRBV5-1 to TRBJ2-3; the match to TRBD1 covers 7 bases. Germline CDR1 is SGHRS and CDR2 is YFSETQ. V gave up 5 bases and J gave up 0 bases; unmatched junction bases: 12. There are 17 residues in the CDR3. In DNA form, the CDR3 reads TGCGCCAGCAGTTGGTGGGGACAGCAATCTAGCACAGATACGCAGTATTTT. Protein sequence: CASSWWGQQSSTDTQYF.

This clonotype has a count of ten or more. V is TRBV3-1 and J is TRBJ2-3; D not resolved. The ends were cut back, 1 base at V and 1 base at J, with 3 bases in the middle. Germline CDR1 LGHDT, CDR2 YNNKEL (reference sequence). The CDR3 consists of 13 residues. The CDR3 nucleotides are TGTGCCAGCAGCCAAGCCGGCACAGATACGCAGTATTTT. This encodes CASSQAGTDTQYF.

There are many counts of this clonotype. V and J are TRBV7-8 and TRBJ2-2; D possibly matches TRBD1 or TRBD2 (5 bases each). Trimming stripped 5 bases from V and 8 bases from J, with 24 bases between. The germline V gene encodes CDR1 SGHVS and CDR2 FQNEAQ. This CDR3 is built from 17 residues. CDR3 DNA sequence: TGTGCCAGCAGCATCACTCCCGGGACCCCGGCTATAGGGGAGCTGTTTTTT. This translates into CASSITPGTPAIGELFF.

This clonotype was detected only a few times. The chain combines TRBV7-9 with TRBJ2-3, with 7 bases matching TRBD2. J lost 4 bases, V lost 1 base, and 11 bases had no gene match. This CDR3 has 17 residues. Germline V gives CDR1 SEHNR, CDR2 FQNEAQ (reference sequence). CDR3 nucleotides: TGTGCCAGCAGCTTAGGGGACCGGGCGGGAGCAGCAGATACGCAGTATTTT. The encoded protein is CASSLGDRAGAADTQYF.

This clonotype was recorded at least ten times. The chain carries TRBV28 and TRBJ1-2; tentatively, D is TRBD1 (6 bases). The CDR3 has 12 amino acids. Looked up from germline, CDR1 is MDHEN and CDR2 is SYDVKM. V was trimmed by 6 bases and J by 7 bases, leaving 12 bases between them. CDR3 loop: CASSLQGGGYTF. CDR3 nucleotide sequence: TGTGCCAGCAGCCTACAGGGTGGTGGCTACACCTTC.

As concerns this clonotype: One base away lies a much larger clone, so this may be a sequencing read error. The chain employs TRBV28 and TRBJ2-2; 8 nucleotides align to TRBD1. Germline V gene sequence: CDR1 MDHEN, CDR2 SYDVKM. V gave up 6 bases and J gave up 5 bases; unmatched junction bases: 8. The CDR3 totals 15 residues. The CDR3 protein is CASSPSGGGTGELFF. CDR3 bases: TGTGCCAGCAGCCCCTCAGGGGGCGGGACCGGGGAGCTGTTTTTT. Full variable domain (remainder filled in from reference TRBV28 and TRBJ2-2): DVKVTQSSRYLVKRTGEKVFLECVQDMDHENMFWYRQDPGLGLRLIYFSYDVKMKEKGDIPEGYSVSREKKERFSLILESASTNQTSMYLCASSPSGGGTGELFFGEGSRLTVL.

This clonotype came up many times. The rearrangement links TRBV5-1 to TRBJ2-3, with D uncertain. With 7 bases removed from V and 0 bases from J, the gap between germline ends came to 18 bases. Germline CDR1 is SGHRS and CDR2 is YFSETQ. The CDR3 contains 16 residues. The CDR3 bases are TGCGCCAGCCGATCGGAAGCGTCAATTAGCACAGATACGCAGTATTTT. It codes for CASRSEASISTDTQYF.

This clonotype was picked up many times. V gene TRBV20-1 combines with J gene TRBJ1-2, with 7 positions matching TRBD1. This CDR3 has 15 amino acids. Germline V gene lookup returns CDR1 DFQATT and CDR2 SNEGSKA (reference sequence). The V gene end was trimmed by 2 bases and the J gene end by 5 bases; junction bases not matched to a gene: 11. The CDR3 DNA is TGCAGTGCTAGAAGGGGGCCGGGACAGCCATATGGCTACACCTTC. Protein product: CSARRGPGQPYGYTF.

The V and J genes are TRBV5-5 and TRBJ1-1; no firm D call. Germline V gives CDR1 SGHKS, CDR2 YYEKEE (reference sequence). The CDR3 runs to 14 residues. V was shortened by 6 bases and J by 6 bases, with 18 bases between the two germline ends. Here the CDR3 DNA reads TGTGCCAGCAACTCAATCTGGCCGGACGCTGAAGCTTTCTTT. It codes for CASNSIWPDAEAFF.

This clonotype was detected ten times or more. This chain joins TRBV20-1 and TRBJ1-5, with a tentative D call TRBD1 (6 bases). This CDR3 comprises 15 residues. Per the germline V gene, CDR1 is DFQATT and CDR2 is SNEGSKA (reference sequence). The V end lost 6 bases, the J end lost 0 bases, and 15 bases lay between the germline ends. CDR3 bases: TGCAGTGCCGGGGGCAGGGATTATAGCAATCAGCCCCAGCATTTT. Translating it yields CSAGGRDYSNQPQHF.

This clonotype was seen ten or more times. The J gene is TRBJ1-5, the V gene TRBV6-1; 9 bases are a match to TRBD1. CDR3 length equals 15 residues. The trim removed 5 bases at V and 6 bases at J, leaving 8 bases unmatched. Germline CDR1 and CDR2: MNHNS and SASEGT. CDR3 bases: TGTGCCAGCAGTAAGACAGGGGGAGGCGGTCAGCCCCAGCATTTT. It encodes CASSKTGGGGQPQHF.

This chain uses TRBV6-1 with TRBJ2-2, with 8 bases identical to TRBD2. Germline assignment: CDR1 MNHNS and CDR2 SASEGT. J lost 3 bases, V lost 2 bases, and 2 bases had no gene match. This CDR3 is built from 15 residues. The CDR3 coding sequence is TGTGCCAGCAGTGAACCAGCGGGAGACACCGGGGAGCTGTTTTTT. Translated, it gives CASSEPAGDTGELFF.

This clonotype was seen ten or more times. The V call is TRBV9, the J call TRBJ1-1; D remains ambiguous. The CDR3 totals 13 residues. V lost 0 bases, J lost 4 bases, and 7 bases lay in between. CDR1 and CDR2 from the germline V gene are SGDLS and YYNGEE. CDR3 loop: CASSVVAATEAFF. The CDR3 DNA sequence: TGTGCCAGCAGCGTAGTGGCGGCCACTGAAGCTTTCTTT.

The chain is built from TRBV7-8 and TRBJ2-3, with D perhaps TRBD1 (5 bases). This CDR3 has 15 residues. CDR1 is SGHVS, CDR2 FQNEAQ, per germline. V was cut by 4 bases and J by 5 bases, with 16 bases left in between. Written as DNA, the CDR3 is TGTGCCAGCAGCTCAGGGTTTTCAGGGATAGATACGCAGTATTTT. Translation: CASSSGFSGIDTQYF.

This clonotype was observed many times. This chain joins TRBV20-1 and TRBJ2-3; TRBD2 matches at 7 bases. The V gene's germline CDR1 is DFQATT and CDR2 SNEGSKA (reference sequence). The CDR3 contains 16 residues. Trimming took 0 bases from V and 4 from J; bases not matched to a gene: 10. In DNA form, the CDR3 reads TGCAGTGCTAGAGATATAGAGCGGGACCTCCCAGATACGCAGTATTTT. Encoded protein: CSARDIERDLPDTQYF.

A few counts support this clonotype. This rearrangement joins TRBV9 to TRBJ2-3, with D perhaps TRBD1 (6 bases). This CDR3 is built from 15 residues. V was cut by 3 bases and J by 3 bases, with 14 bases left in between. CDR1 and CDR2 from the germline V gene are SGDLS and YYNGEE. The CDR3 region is CASSATWTATDTQYF. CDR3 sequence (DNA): TGTGCCAGCAGCGCTACGTGGACAGCAACAGATACGCAGTATTTT.

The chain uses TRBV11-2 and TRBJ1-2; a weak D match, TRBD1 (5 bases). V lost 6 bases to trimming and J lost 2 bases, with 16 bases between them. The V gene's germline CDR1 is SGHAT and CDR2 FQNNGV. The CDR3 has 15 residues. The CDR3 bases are TGTGCCAGCAGGGAAGGGACTTGGGGCAACTATGGCTACACCTTC. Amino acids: CASREGTWGNYGYTF.

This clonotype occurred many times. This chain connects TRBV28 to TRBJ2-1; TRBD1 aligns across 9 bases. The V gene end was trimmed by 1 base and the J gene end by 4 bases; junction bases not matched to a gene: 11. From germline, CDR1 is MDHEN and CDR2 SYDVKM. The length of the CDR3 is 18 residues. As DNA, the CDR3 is TGTGCCAGCAGTTTATTAGTAGTGGTTGGACAGGGGTACAATGAGCAGTTCTTC. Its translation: CASSLLVVVGQGYNEQFF.

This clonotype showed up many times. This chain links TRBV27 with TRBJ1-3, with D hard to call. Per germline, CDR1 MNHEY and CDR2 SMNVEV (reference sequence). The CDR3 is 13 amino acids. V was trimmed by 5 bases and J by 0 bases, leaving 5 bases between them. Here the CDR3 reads CASSQSSGNTIYF. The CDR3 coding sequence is TGTGCCAGCAGTCAGAGCTCTGGAAACACCATATATTTT.

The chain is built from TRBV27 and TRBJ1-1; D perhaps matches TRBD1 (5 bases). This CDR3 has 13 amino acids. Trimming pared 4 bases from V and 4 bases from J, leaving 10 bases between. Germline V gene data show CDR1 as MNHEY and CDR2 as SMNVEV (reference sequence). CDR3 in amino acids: CASSSRRGTEAFF. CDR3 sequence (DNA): TGTGCCAGCAGTTCCCGGAGGGGCACTGAAGCTTTCTTT.

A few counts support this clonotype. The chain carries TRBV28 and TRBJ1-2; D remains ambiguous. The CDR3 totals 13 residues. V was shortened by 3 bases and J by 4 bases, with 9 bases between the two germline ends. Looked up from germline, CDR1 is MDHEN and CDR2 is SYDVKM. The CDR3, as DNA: TGTGCCAGCAGTTTCGCGGAGGGCTATGGCTACACCTTC. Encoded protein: CASSFAEGYGYTF.